Listed below are T cell receptor beta chains from one sample, sequenced in a study of cytomegalovirus exposure and HLA in healthy donors. Only in-frame clones appear in the TCRdb table, and some are missing; sequencing was by immunoSEQ multiplex PCR. The table has about 67,000 clones, around three quarters seen once. What was sequenced was PBMCs. Source of these receptors: a woman aged 30 to 39 in good health and CMV-seronegative. Each CDR3 is given with its conserved first and last residue. A D gene is named only where the DNA matches it firmly. Only some rows state a clone size, as once, few, many or a class for expanded clones.

TRBV6-7	NA	NA	TRBJ1-5	CASSFPWGTRGPQHF	TGTGCCAGCAGTTTCCCCTGGGGGACTAGGGGGCCCCAGCATTTT
TRBV7-8	TRBD1	once	TRBJ1-2	CASSSQKRTGTGYTF	TGTGCCAGCAGCTCCCAAAAGCGGACAGGGACTGGCTACACCTTC
TRBV29-1	NA	NA	TRBJ2-3	CSSNPGMTDTQYF	TGCAGCTCTAATCCAGGGATGACAGATACGCAGTATTTT
TRBV7-2	TRBD1	once	TRBJ1-2	CASSRDRANYGYTF	TGTGCCAGCAGCCGGGACAGGGCTAACTATGGCTACACCTTC
TRBV30	NA	NA	TRBJ2-7	CAWSVPGSYEQYF	TGTGCCTGGAGTGTACCCGGCTCCTACGAGCAGTACTTC
TRBV6-4	NA	few	TRBJ2-2	CASSDSGGNTGELFF	TGTGCCAGCAGTGACTCGGGGGGGAACACCGGGGAGCTGTTTTTT
TRBV10-3	TRBD1	NA	TRBJ2-7	CAISEGVQTGVNYEQYF	TGTGCCATCAGTGAAGGGGTCCAGACAGGGGTGAACTACGAGCAGTACTTC
TRBV15	NA	NA	TRBJ2-3	CATSRDRGTDTQYF	TGTGCCACCAGCAGAGACAGGGGCACAGATACGCAGTATTTT
TRBV6-4	TRBD1	NA	TRBJ1-6	CASRETGVNSPLHF	TGTGCCAGCAGAGAGACAGGGGTTAATTCACCCCTCCACTTT
TRBV19	NA	NA	TRBJ2-7	CASSIQGTYEQYF	TGTGCCAGTAGTATCCAGGGAACCTACGAGCAGTACTTC
TRBV7-9	NA	NA	TRBJ1-1	CASSLTVNTEAFF	TGTGCCAGCAGCTTGACAGTGAACACTGAAGCTTTCTTT
TRBV7-3	NA	NA	TRBJ2-1	CASSLSGSGDEQFF	TGTGCCAGCAGCTTAAGTGGTTCCGGGGATGAGCAGTTCTTC
TRBV6-1	TRBD2	few	TRBJ2-2	CASSTGRDTGELFF	TGTGCCAGCAGCACCGGGAGGGACACCGGGGAGCTGTTTTTT
TRBV5-4	TRBD1	few	TRBJ1-1	CASKTGANTEAFF	TGTGCCAGCAAGACAGGGGCGAACACTGAAGCTTTCTTT
TRBV27	TRBD2	NA	TRBJ2-1	CASSLREGIEQFF	TGTGCCAGCAGTTTAAGGGAGGGCATTGAGCAGTTCTTC
TRBV7-6	NA	NA	TRBJ2-7	CASSLRGQGNYEQYF	TGTGCCAGCAGCTTGCGTGGACAAGGCAACTACGAGCAGTACTTC
TRBV20-1	NA	NA	TRBJ1-2	CSASRGGYTF	TGCAGTGCTAGTCGCGGCGGCTACACCTTC
TRBV9	NA	NA	TRBJ1-1	CASSSRGEAPTEAFF	TGTGCCAGCAGCTCAAGAGGGGAGGCCCCCACTGAAGCTTTCTTT
TRBV10-1	TRBD2	few	TRBJ2-3	CASSGDAGRGGSTDTQYF	TGCGCCAGCAGCGGTGACGCGGGACGGGGGGGTAGCACAGATACGCAGTATTTT
TRBV28	NA	few	TRBJ1-2	CASSLGGGALGYTF	TGTGCCAGCAGTTTGGGCGGGGGCGCGTTGGGCTACACCTTC
TRBV7-9	TRBD2	NA	TRBJ2-7	CASSFSSGRGYEQYF	TGTGCCAGCAGCTTTTCTAGCGGGAGGGGATACGAGCAGTACTTC
TRBV5-4	NA	NA	TRBJ1-2	CASSLSRDGGLGGYTF	TGTGCCAGCAGCTTGAGCCGTGACGGAGGGCTGGGGGGCTACACCTTC
TRBV4-1	TRBD1	NA	TRBJ2-7	CASSQARTGTYEQYF	TGCGCCAGCAGCCAAGCCCGGACAGGGACCTACGAGCAGTACTTC
TRBV29-1	NA	NA	TRBJ2-6	CSVAVSGANVLTF	TGCAGCGTTGCGGTGTCTGGGGCCAACGTCCTGACTTTC
TRBV2	NA	NA	TRBJ2-7	CASSKSGEQYF	TGTGCCAGCAGTAAGAGCGGGGAGCAGTACTTC
TRBV19	NA	NA	TRBJ2-7	CASSPSIRSYEQYF	TGTGCCAGTAGTCCTAGCATCAGGAGCTACGAGCAGTACTTC
TRBV29-1	NA	NA	TRBJ2-1	CSVDFSSYNEQFF	TGCAGCGTCGACTTCAGCTCCTACAATGAGCAGTTCTTC
TRBV28	TRBD1	NA	TRBJ1-2	CASSSGQGARYTF	TGTGCCAGCAGTTCCGGACAGGGGGCGCGCTACACCTTC
TRBV27	NA	few	TRBJ1-4	CASRARDFGREKLFF	TGTGCCAGCAGGGCGAGGGATTTCGGGAGGGAAAAACTGTTTTTT
TRBV5-4	TRBD1	NA	TRBJ1-1	CASSSGQAEAFF	TGTGCCAGCAGCAGTGGACAGGCTGAAGCTTTCTTT
TRBV4-1	TRBD2	NA	TRBJ2-1	CASSWAGTSGGNEQFF	TGCGCCAGCAGCTGGGCGGGGACTAGCGGGGGGAATGAGCAGTTCTTC
TRBV10-3	TRBD2	NA	TRBJ2-1	CAISTSGGNNEQFF	TGTGCCATCAGCACTAGCGGGGGGAACAATGAGCAGTTCTTC
TRBV29-1	NA	NA	TRBJ2-1	CSAVQSDEQFF	TGCAGTGCCGTCCAGTCTGATGAGCAGTTCTTC
TRBV9	TRBD2	NA	TRBJ2-1	CASSVGGLAGGTEQFF	TGTGCCAGCAGCGTGGGCGGCTTGGCGGGGGGGACCGAGCAGTTCTTC
TRBV2	TRBD1	few	TRBJ1-1	CASSRGRTEAFF	TGTGCCAGCAGCAGGGGGCGCACTGAAGCTTTCTTT
TRBV19	TRBD1	NA	TRBJ1-5	CASSPGQVQPQHF	TGTGCCAGTAGTCCCGGACAGGTTCAGCCCCAGCATTTT
TRBV19	TRBD1	once	TRBJ2-7	CASSLRTGPYEQYF	TGTGCCAGTAGTCTGAGGACAGGCCCATACGAGCAGTACTTC
TRBV6-6	NA	few	TRBJ2-7	CATTGEDYEQYF	TGTGCCACCACAGGGGAGGACTACGAGCAGTACTTC
TRBV10-3	TRBD2	NA	TRBJ2-2	CAIREGLAVTGELFF	TGTGCCATCAGAGAGGGACTAGCGGTCACCGGGGAGCTGTTTTTT
TRBV6-4	NA	NA	TRBJ1-1	CASSVGGTNTEAFF	TGTGCCAGCAGCGTTGGGGGCACGAACACTGAAGCTTTCTTT
TRBV5-1	NA	NA	TRBJ1-6	CASSLVPDSGLSPLHF	TGCGCCAGCAGCTTGGTGCCAGATTCAGGCCTTTCACCCCTCCACTTT
TRBV4-1	TRBD2	NA	TRBJ2-5	CASSQAGLAGGPKRPQETQYF	TGCGCCAGCAGCCAAGCCGGCCTAGCGGGAGGGCCAAAGCGTCCCCAAGAGACCCAGTACTTC